Listed here is a single T cell receptor (beta chain). No antigen is known for it. A multiplex PCR was run with 60 Vbeta primers and 13 Jbeta primers. Sequencing was performed with immunoSEQ multiplex PCR; in TCRdb, only in-frame clones are kept and a portion is missing. This repertoire shows 95,000 or so clones, about four fifths found once; its top ten account for over 4%. Germline V gives CDR1 SGHDN, CDR2 FVKESK. The CDR3 is made up of 18 amino acids. The V and J ends lost 1 base and 1 base, in that order; junction bases with no gene match: 3. The sample originates from a study of cytomegalovirus exposure and HLA in healthy donors. Study as a whole: One earlier analysis, a look at 180 million or so T cells, found 117 million unique TCR beta sequences.

Study conclusions and caveats: Specificity for CMV antigens was confirmed in vitro for three of the CMV-associated chains.

The TCR comes from a woman aged 70 to 79 in good health and CMV-seropositive. V usage is TRBV14 and J usage is TRBJ2-4, with TRBD2 identical over 14 bases. Input material: PBMCs. The CDR3 loop reads CASSQATSGREAKNIQYF. The CDR3, as DNA: TGTGCCAGCAGCCAAGCGACTAGCGGGAGGGAGGCCAAAAACATTCAGTACTTC.